This T cell receptor (beta chain) was documented in a study of liver allograft versus peripheral blood T cells (TCRdb year 2020). In the study overall: The study compared T cell receptor repertoires found within transplanted livers against repertoires in the peripheral blood of liver transplant recipients.

The paper as a whole reports these results and caveats: T cell receptor repertoires inside liver allografts were reported to be different from the repertoires detected in peripheral blood.

The data were produced on an Illumina MiSeq. TCRdb redid the processing of the public reads, applying fastp at Q25 and MiXCR, and retained in-frame beta chains. A single entry per CDR3 protein holds the most common genes and DNA from its merged rows. The sample table lists some 3,700 distinct CDR3 sequences, around 15% of them with a count of one. The ten largest account for 21% of the sample. The CDR3 runs 13 amino acids, cysteine and phenylalanine included. CDR3 DNA is the only sequence kept; it has 39 bases, read in frame from the first base. A distance of 5 bases separates the germline ends of V and J, which lose 3 bases and 3 bases respectively. The germline V gene supplies CDR1 KGHSH and CDR2 LQKENI. By sample share, this clonotype is large (0.1 to 1%). Its antigen target is currently unknown. There are no base qualities to consult, and no much larger clone falls within one base.

The receptor comes from a human patient who had a liver transplant. After a transplant, not all T cells may be the patient's own; some may come from the graft donor. Here the chain combines TRBV18 and TRBJ1-4; the D gene is not confidently resolved. The bases are TGTGCCAGCTCACCGTCAGCTAATGAAAAACTGTTTTTT. This yields the protein CASSPSANEKLFF.